The 2 T cell receptor beta chains below were found in one sample sequenced in a study of blood T cell repertoires in COVID-19. Clones were read by immunoSEQ multiplex PCR, and TCRdb kept only the in-frame ones, dropping some. The sample lists under 350,000 clones; 86% were seen once. The sample consisted of PBMCs or T cells enriched from blood (not recorded which). These receptors originate from a man aged 25 to 40 who had recovered from COVID-19.

The chain uses TRBV12-3 or TRBV12-4 and TRBJ1-3; TRBD1 matches 7 bases. This CDR3 spans 13 amino acids. J was trimmed by 8 bases and V by 3 bases; bases with no gene match: 4. CDR3 nucleotides: TGTGCCAGCAGTTTCGACAGGGTACACACCATATATTTT. It encodes CASSFDRVHTIYF.

The rearrangement uses TRBV28 and TRBJ1-1; TRBD1 aligns across 9 bases. The germline V gene has CDR1 MDHEN and CDR2 SYDVKM. The CDR3 length is 15 residues. V trimming: 5 bases; J trimming: 1 base; junction bases outside the gene matches: 5. In DNA form, the CDR3 reads TGTGCCAGCAGTGTGACAGGGGGGGGGAACACTGAAGCTTTCTTT. Translation: CASSVTGGGNTEAFF.